This T cell receptor (beta chain) came from a study of blood T cell repertoires in COVID-19. Study background: Samples came from the United States, Italy and Spain, spanning acute and convalescent COVID-19. From T cells, B-cell-depleted T cells, or PBMCs came the material, which was cDNA or gDNA.

Per the original methods: Amplifying reference gene primers gave estimates of nucleated cell counts. Assay used: immunoSEQ multiplex PCR; TCRdb lists only in-frame clones, some missing. V, J and clone size are those of that table, while D and trimming were read from the DNA. Among approximately 82,000 clones, around 88% were seen once, and the ten largest hold approximately 14%. Per the germline V gene, CDR1 is KGHSH and CDR2 is LQKENI. Trimming left V 1 base short and J 8 bases short, with 20 bases between. The CDR3 extends over 17 amino acids. The sequence derives from a man aged 65 to 79 with active or convalescent COVID-19. The chain combines TRBV18 with TRBJ1-4; D might be TRBD1 (6 bases). Sequencing used peripheral blood. The CDR3, as DNA: TGTGCCAGCTCACCACTTCCGGGACACACGACGGGAGAAAAACTGTTTTTT. Encoded protein: CASSPLPGHTTGEKLFF.